A selection of T cell receptor beta chains follows, all from one sample in a study of CD8 T cells in Susac syndrome. Each CDR3 protein is one row after TCRdb ran MiXCR on the immunoSEQ multiplex PCR reads. The data show about 200,000 distinct CDR3 sequences, with just under 95% seen just once and 0.082% held by the top ten. The sample consisted of CD4+ T cells from PBMCs. The receptors here all came from a human donor with multiple sclerosis. The CDR3 runs from the conserved cysteine through the conserved F or W. Fields, in order: CDR3 protein, CDR3 DNA, D gene, V gene, J gene, clone size. A D gene is named only where the DNA matches it firmly. Expanded clones get a size class; other rows say once, few or many, or leave the size out.

CDR3 protein: CASSPGHSENYGYTF; CDR3 DNA: TGTGCCAGCAGTCCAGGACATTCCGAGAACTATGGCTACACCTTC; D gene: NA; V gene: TRBV12-3/TRBV12-4; J gene: TRBJ1-2; clone size: NA
CDR3 protein: CSAQPNGNNNEQFF; CDR3 DNA: TGCAGTGCTCAGCCTAACGGCAACAACAATGAGCAGTTCTTC; D gene: NA; V gene: TRBV20-1; J gene: TRBJ2-1; clone size: NA
CDR3 protein: CASRGGGGVQETQYF; CDR3 DNA: TGTGCCAGCAGGGGAGGGGGAGGCGTCCAAGAGACCCAGTACTTC; D gene: NA; V gene: TRBV3-1; J gene: TRBJ2-5; clone size: NA
CDR3 protein: CSAYDRSGSRANVLTF; CDR3 DNA: TGCAGTGCTTACGACAGGTCTGGCTCTAGGGCCAACGTCCTGACTTTC; D gene: NA; V gene: TRBV20-1; J gene: TRBJ2-6; clone size: once
CDR3 protein: CATSRALGGEETQYF; CDR3 DNA: TGTGCCACCAGCAGAGCCCTAGGGGGGGAAGAGACCCAGTACTTC; D gene: NA; V gene: TRBV15; J gene: TRBJ2-5; clone size: NA
CDR3 protein: CAWSPGTSFPPRSYEQYF; CDR3 DNA: TGTGCCTGGAGTCCGGGGACATCGTTTCCGCCCCGCTCCTACGAGCAGTACTTC; D gene: NA; V gene: TRBV30; J gene: TRBJ2-7; clone size: once
CDR3 protein: CSVAGTGFGYTF; CDR3 DNA: TGCAGCGTCGCCGGGACAGGGTTTGGCTACACCTTC; D gene: TRBD1; V gene: TRBV29-1; J gene: TRBJ1-2; clone size: NA
CDR3 protein: CASSKDRADTGELFF; CDR3 DNA: TGTGCCAGCAGTAAGGACAGGGCGGACACCGGGGAGCTGTTTTTT; D gene: TRBD1; V gene: TRBV2; J gene: TRBJ2-2; clone size: NA
CDR3 protein: CASSQASGGNIQYF; CDR3 DNA: TGTGCCAGCAGCCAAGCTTCGGGTGGTAACATTCAGTACTTC; D gene: NA; V gene: TRBV3-1; J gene: TRBJ2-4; clone size: NA
CDR3 protein: CASSPTTVVGSGANVLTF; CDR3 DNA: TGTGCCAGCTCACCAACAACTGTGGTCGGGTCTGGGGCCAACGTCCTGACTTTC; D gene: NA; V gene: TRBV18; J gene: TRBJ2-6; clone size: once
CDR3 protein: CASSRERGGYTF; CDR3 DNA: TGTGCCAGCAGCCGGGAACGTGGGGGCTACACCTTC; D gene: NA; V gene: TRBV14; J gene: TRBJ1-2; clone size: NA
CDR3 protein: CASSTSPLNYGYTF; CDR3 DNA: TGTGCCAGCAGTACCTCCCCCCTAAACTATGGCTACACCTTC; D gene: NA; V gene: TRBV27; J gene: TRBJ1-2; clone size: NA
CDR3 protein: CASSSENANQPQHF; CDR3 DNA: TGTGCCAGCAGTTCCGAGAACGCCAATCAGCCCCAGCATTTT; D gene: NA; V gene: TRBV6-5; J gene: TRBJ1-5; clone size: NA
CDR3 protein: CSAGQGVDGGYTF; CDR3 DNA: TGCAGTGCCGGACAGGGCGTGGATGGTGGCTACACCTTC; D gene: TRBD1; V gene: TRBV20-1; J gene: TRBJ1-2; clone size: NA
CDR3 protein: CASKVAGETQYF; CDR3 DNA: TGTGCCAGCAAGGTGGCCGGGGAGACCCAGTACTTC; D gene: NA; V gene: TRBV6-6; J gene: TRBJ2-5; clone size: NA
CDR3 protein: CASNPSGGSGETQYF; CDR3 DNA: TGCGCCAGCAATCCCTCGGGCGGGTCCGGGGAGACCCAGTACTTC; D gene: NA; V gene: TRBV5-1; J gene: TRBJ2-5; clone size: NA
CDR3 protein: CSGGVQETQYF; CDR3 DNA: TGCAGTGGGGGGGTCCAAGAGACCCAGTACTTC; D gene: NA; V gene: TRBV20-1; J gene: TRBJ2-5; clone size: NA
CDR3 protein: CSALPVESNYGYTF; CDR3 DNA: TGCAGTGCACTACCGGTTGAGTCTAACTATGGCTACACCTTC; D gene: NA; V gene: TRBV20-1; J gene: TRBJ1-2; clone size: few
CDR3 protein: CASSIQPLFVDQPQHF; CDR3 DNA: TGTGCCAGTAGTATCCAACCCCTGTTTGTCGATCAGCCCCAGCATTTT; D gene: NA; V gene: TRBV19; J gene: TRBJ1-5; clone size: once
CDR3 protein: CSVRTWDRQNTEAFF; CDR3 DNA: TGCAGCGTCCGTACTTGGGACAGACAGAACACTGAAGCTTTCTTT; D gene: TRBD1; V gene: TRBV29-1; J gene: TRBJ1-1; clone size: NA
CDR3 protein: CSVRLDAPYEQYF; CDR3 DNA: TGCAGCGTTCGGCTAGACGCTCCCTACGAGCAGTACTTC; D gene: NA; V gene: TRBV29-1; J gene: TRBJ2-7; clone size: NA
CDR3 protein: CSAPRSGGDPDTQYF; CDR3 DNA: TGCAGTGCTCCCCGGAGCGGGGGCGACCCAGATACGCAGTATTTT; D gene: TRBD2; V gene: TRBV20-1; J gene: TRBJ2-3; clone size: NA
CDR3 protein: CAWRSGHNEQFF; CDR3 DNA: TGTGCCTGGCGCTCCGGTCACAATGAGCAGTTCTTC; D gene: NA; V gene: TRBV30; J gene: TRBJ2-1; clone size: NA
CDR3 protein: CASSPGRYGYTF; CDR3 DNA: TGTGCCAGCAGTCCGGGACGGTATGGCTACACCTTC; D gene: NA; V gene: TRBV12-3/TRBV12-4; J gene: TRBJ1-2; clone size: NA
CDR3 protein: CASSEGGRGNQPQHF; CDR3 DNA: TGTGCCAGCAGTGAGGGGGGGAGAGGCAATCAGCCCCAGCATTTT; D gene: NA; V gene: TRBV6-1; J gene: TRBJ1-5; clone size: NA
CDR3 protein: CAWSAWRTVVNTEAFF; CDR3 DNA: TGTGCCTGGAGTGCATGGAGAACCGTGGTGAACACTGAAGCTTTCTTT; D gene: NA; V gene: TRBV30; J gene: TRBJ1-1; clone size: NA
CDR3 protein: CASPPGQPQHF; CDR3 DNA: TGTGCCAGCCCGCCAGGTCAGCCCCAGCATTTT; D gene: NA; V gene: TRBV27; J gene: TRBJ1-5; clone size: NA
CDR3 protein: CSAWTGGNSGYTF; CDR3 DNA: TGCAGTGCCTGGACAGGGGGGAATAGTGGCTACACCTTC; D gene: TRBD1; V gene: TRBV20-1; J gene: TRBJ1-2; clone size: NA
CDR3 protein: CASSSAMGGQPQHF; CDR3 DNA: TGTGCCAGCAGCTCCGCAATGGGTGGGCAGCCCCAGCATTTT; D gene: NA; V gene: TRBV12-3/TRBV12-4; J gene: TRBJ1-5; clone size: NA
CDR3 protein: CASSADRVLPLHF; CDR3 DNA: TGTGCCAGCAGTGCGGACAGGGTTTTACCCCTCCACTTT; D gene: TRBD1; V gene: TRBV6-1; J gene: TRBJ1-6; clone size: NA
CDR3 protein: CASWTGSNYGYTF; CDR3 DNA: TGTGCCAGCTGGACAGGGAGTAACTATGGCTACACCTTC; D gene: TRBD1; V gene: TRBV27; J gene: TRBJ1-2; clone size: NA
CDR3 protein: CASSGASERSPMGEQYF; CDR3 DNA: TGTGCCAGCAGCGGGGCTAGCGAAAGATCCCCAATGGGAGAGCAGTACTTC; D gene: NA; V gene: TRBV9; J gene: TRBJ2-7; clone size: NA
CDR3 protein: CASSFRGQGTDTQYF; CDR3 DNA: TGTGCCAGCAGTTTCCGTGGACAGGGGACAGATACGCAGTATTTT; D gene: TRBD1; V gene: TRBV12-3/TRBV12-4; J gene: TRBJ2-3; clone size: few
CDR3 protein: CSVEAPGQFF; CDR3 DNA: TGCAGCGTTGAAGCCCCAGGGCAGTTCTTC; D gene: NA; V gene: TRBV29-1; J gene: TRBJ2-1; clone size: NA
CDR3 protein: CASSPGGGSNQPQHF; CDR3 DNA: TGTGCCAGCAGTCCGGGTGGGGGATCCAATCAGCCCCAGCATTTT; D gene: NA; V gene: TRBV6-4; J gene: TRBJ1-5; clone size: NA
CDR3 protein: CASSGLDRGAYNEQFF; CDR3 DNA: TGTGCCAGCAGCGGCCTCGATCGGGGGGCCTACAATGAGCAGTTCTTC; D gene: TRBD2; V gene: TRBV13; J gene: TRBJ2-1; clone size: NA
CDR3 protein: CASSQDGGQPQHF; CDR3 DNA: TGTGCCAGCAGCCAAGATGGGGGTCAGCCCCAGCATTTT; D gene: NA; V gene: TRBV3-1; J gene: TRBJ1-5; clone size: NA